This T cell receptor (beta chain) emerged from a study of blood T cell repertoires in COVID-19. About the study: Researchers got acute and convalescent COVID-19 samples from the United States, Italy and Spain.

The authors' processing: For nucleated cells, counts were estimated from reference gene primer amplification. The repertoire was sequenced with immunoSEQ multiplex PCR; TCRdb's copy has only in-frame clones and lacks some. V and J calls and clone size are given by that table; D and trimming were obtained from the DNA. This sample has tens of thousands of clones, with roughly 88% found just once. Per germline, CDR1 SGHVS and CDR2 FNYEAQ. With 4 bases clipped from V and 1 base from J, the junction kept 6 bases outside the gene matches. The CDR3 contains 17 residues. This TCR was sampled from a young man with COVID-19, enrolled during active disease. Sequencing was performed on peripheral blood. V usage is TRBV7-6 and J usage is TRBJ1-5; 11 bases agree with TRBD1. The DNA for the CDR3 is TGTGCCAGCAGCTCCGGGACAGGGGGAGAAAGCAATCAGCCCCAGCATTTT. Its protein is CASSSGTGGESNQPQHF.